The text below deals with one TCR beta chain. Random hexamers were used to reverse transcribe about 0.5 to 1 ug of RNA. In TCRdb, the immunoSEQ multiplex PCR reads were re-called with MiXCR into one record per CDR3 protein. The sample lists more than 200,000 distinct CDR3 sequences, roughly 93% occurring once. Germline values: CDR1 SNHLY, CDR2 FYNNEI. This CDR3 contains 15 residues. J lost 6 bases, V lost 6 bases, and 10 bases had no gene match. This sample is part of a study of CD8 T cells in Susac syndrome. What was sequenced was CD4+ T cells from PBMCs. The rearrangement uses TRBV2 and TRBJ1-5; TRBD1 matches 8 bases. This sequence was found in a human donor with multiple sclerosis. The CDR3 here is CASSDGQGGGQPQHF. The CDR3 region has the DNA TGTGCCAGCAGCGACGGACAGGGAGGTGGTCAGCCCCAGCATTTT.